What follows is one TCR beta chain and its context. Its antigen is currently unknown. This entry belongs to a study of vaccination effects on CD4 cells after COVID-19. Peptide-pool stimulation followed by sequencing identified expanded antigen-specific CD4+ clonotypes in the ViraFEST assay. Investigators separated out CD4+ T cells once around 11 days of culture had passed. According to the study, vaccine recipients showed no prior SARS-CoV-2 infection and negative nucleocapsid antibodies. Each culture had half its medium swapped for IL-2 medium on days 3 and 7. This CDR3 is 16 amino acids long. Trimming took 0 bases from V and 3 from J, leaving 15 bases between them. CDR1 SGHAT and CDR2 FQDESV come from the germline V gene (reference sequence). Here immunoSEQ multiplex PCR was the method, and the copy in TCRdb shows in-frame clones only, minus some. The sample lists tens of thousands of clones, roughly three quarters occurring once.

This chain uses TRBV11-1 with TRBJ2-7; D is ambiguous. This material consisted of CD4+ T cells from PBMCs cultured with HCoV-NL63 spike peptides, taken before COVID-19 vaccination. The source of this sequence is a human donor who received a COVID-19 vaccine. DNA of the CDR3: TGTGCCAGCAGCTTAGCGAGTATGGGCGCAGGCTACGAGCAGTACGTC. Translating gives CASSLASMGAGYEQYV.